This T cell receptor beta chain was sequenced in a study of control samples from healthy donors and cancer patients. CDR1 is ENHRY and CDR2 is SYGVKD in the germline V gene. Losses at the gene ends were 0 bases for V and 6 bases for J; bases not matched to a gene: 4. This CDR3 has 15 residues. This clone was seen more than once but under ten times. Here immunoSEQ multiplex PCR was the method, and the copy in TCRdb shows in-frame clones only, minus some. The profile shows 95,000 to 150,000 clones, around 87% of them singletons. The chain carries TRBV10-3 and TRBJ1-5, with TRBD1 identical over 8 bases. This clonotype originated in a young man in good health. The sequenced material came from blood. The CDR3 protein is CAISESLGQGQPQHF. The CDR3 bases are TGTGCCATCAGTGAGTCGCTCGGACAGGGTCAGCCCCAGCATTTT.